This T cell receptor beta chain emerged from a study of spatial heterogeneity in lung cancer (dated by TCRdb to about 2019). At the level of the whole study: Beta-chain transcripts were consistently detected in greater numbers than alpha-chain transcripts, which likely reflects a higher abundance of beta-chain transcripts. Both alpha and beta chains were TCR-sequenced in samples taken at surgery, namely 220 tumor regions, approximately 63 matched nontumor lung samples and 50 to 60 PBMC samples. In the raw uncorrected reads, each unique combination of TCR and UMI appeared more than ten times on average. Nonsynonymous mutation counts, determined by whole-exome sequencing of tumor tissue, were related to TCR repertoire features. In non-small cell lung cancer, the study quantitatively compared TCR alpha and beta repertoires across several tumor regions, matched nontumor lung, and blood. Study-wide conclusions, independent of this receptor: Additional single-cell paired TCR alpha and beta sequencing was considered necessary to confirm, at a functional level, the hypothesis that regional TCRs recognize regional mutations. Ubiquitous expanded tumor TCRs were found in blood more often at tumor resection than at routine follow-up.

CDR1 and CDR2, looked up from the germline V gene, are MNHEY and SVGAGI. V is cut by 4 bases and J by 8 bases, and the space between the germline ends is 15 bases. The CDR3 covers 14 residues, taking in both the cysteine and the phenylalanine. This entry keeps only the CDR3 DNA: 42 bases, framed from base 1. Libraries were constructed by 5' RACE. Sequencing was carried out with a NextSeq 500. The TCR library protocol attached a unique molecular identifier to each TCR cDNA molecule to allow correction of PCR and sequencing errors. The study's own analysis went as follows. TCR identification, UMI-based error correction and CDR3 extraction were all carried out with Decombinator tools. TCRs above a frequency of 2 per 1,000, corresponding to the top 1% of the tumor frequency distribution, were defined as expanded. Rényi diversity was computed with the R vegan package after subsampling each repertoire 100 times to 5,000 TCRs. CDR3 similarity networks were built from amino acid triplet string-kernel similarity, connecting CDR3s with pairwise similarity above 0.82. TCRdb itself trimmed the public reads at Q25 with fastp, ran MiXCR and retained productive beta chains. Identical CDR3 proteins give one entry, which carries the most common genes and DNA. The V and J calls come from TCRdb's annotation, not from the publication. This sample lists more than 75,000 distinct CDR3 sequences; roughly 12% were detected once. The ten most abundant clones make up under 5.5% of the sample.

This clonotype was seen a handful of times. Its antigen remains undetermined. Base qualities are missing; no much larger clone stands one base away. The time point label corresponds to: sample taken at primary tumor resection. Without any cell sorting, TCR sequencing was performed on whole RNA extracted either from tumor and nontumor lung tissue or from cryopreserved PBMC samples. The donors were fewer than 90 patients from the lung TRACERx cohort who had early-stage, untreated non-small cell lung cancer. Only patients with enough RNA available from two or more tumor regions were chosen for TCR sequencing.

Material: PBMCs, obtained at surgery. This sequence originates from a male donor with early-stage non-small cell lung cancer. Rearrangement joined TRBV6-5 to TRBJ2-4, with no reliable assignment of the D segment. This receptor has the CDR3 CASSSPGLGDIQYF. The sequenced DNA is TGTGCCAGCAGTTCGCCGGGTCTTGGAGACATTCAGTACTTC.